This T cell receptor beta chain was profiled in a study of shared clonotypes between healthy human individuals. Study-wide context: There were three CD4 naive, three CD4 memory, two CD8 naive and one CD8 memory plates per donor.

Data came from immunoSEQ multiplex PCR; TCRdb stores just in-frame clones and leaves some out. The sample has under 1,900,000 clones; less than 99% are singletons. Regarding this clone: Its target is unknown.

V lost 2 bases, J lost 0 bases, and 8 bases lay in between. This CDR3 is built from 15 residues. Looked up from germline, CDR1 is SGHTA and CDR2 is FQGNSA. General study results and limits: Among the subsets, naive ones generally showed larger estimated richness than memory ones. Against clonotypes common to all four donors, non-shared ones had lower generation probabilities.

The chain combines TRBV7-2 with TRBJ1-5, with D unresolved. The receptor was isolated from a man aged 30 to 39 in good health. Sequencing was performed on naive CD4+ T cells sorted from blood. Subset of the sample: CD45RA+ positively selected. The CDR3 loop is CASSLNNFSNQPQHF. The CDR3 DNA reads as TGTGCCAGCAGCTTAAACAATTTTAGCAATCAGCCCCAGCATTTT.